The rows below give T cell receptor beta chains drawn from one sample of a study of tumor and adjacent non-tumor tissue in lung cancer. TCRdb re-called the multiplex PCR reads through MiXCR, storing one row per CDR3 protein. The sample holds around 100,000 distinct CDR3 sequences, approximately 60% seen once. The source material was distant non-tumor lung tissue. The receptors derive from a man aged 25-40 years with non-small cell lung cancer. Both conserved end residues are part of each CDR3. D genes are given only for firm matches. Clone size is not always given. Where it is, it says once, few, many or a class for expanded clones.

-	TRBJ2-5	TRBV12-3/TRBV12-4	15	-	TGTACCTGCAGTTTCGTAATAAGCGGAGAGGAGACCCAGTACTTC	CTCSFVISGEETQYF
-	TRBJ1-3	TRBV29-1	13	few	TGCAGCGTTGAAGACAGGACTGCAAACACCAGATATTTT	CSVEDRTANTRYF
-	TRBJ2-3	TRBV6-2/TRBV6-3	14	many	TGTGCCAGCAGTTACGTGGGAAGGGCAGATACGCAGTATTTT	CASSYVGRADTQYF
-	TRBJ1-4	TRBV20-1	13	many	TGCAGTGCTAGAGCGGGGGCTGGGGAAAAACTGTTTTTT	CSARAGAGEKLFF
-	TRBJ1-5	TRBV4-1	15	many	TGCGCCAGCAGCCAAGGGGGGACGGGCAATCAGCCCCAGCATTTT	CASSQGGTGNQPQHF
TRBD1	TRBJ2-5	TRBV24-1	16	many	TGTGCCACCAGTGATTTGCACAGGGGAAACGAAGAGACCCAGTACTTC	CATSDLHRGNEETQYF
TRBD1	TRBJ1-2	TRBV4-1	13	-	TGCGCCAGCAGCCGGGACAGGAGCTATGGCTACACCTTC	CASSRDRSYGYTF
TRBD2	TRBJ2-3	TRBV20-1	13	many	TGCAGTGCTCCTAGCGGGGGCTCTAATACGCAGTATTTT	CSAPSGGSNTQYF
-	TRBJ2-3	TRBV4-3	16	-	TGCACCAGCAGCCAAGGTTCCGTAATCCGCAGAGATATGCAGTATTTT	CTSSQGSVIRRDMQYF
-	TRBJ2-1	TRBV29-1	13	-	TGCTGCGCTTACCGGGACGGGTACAATGAACAGTTCTTC	CCAYRDGYNEQFF
-	TRBJ1-2	TRBV20-1	15	-	TGCAGCGCTAGAGAATCCGGACGAGGGGTAGGTGGCTACACCTTC	CSARESGRGVGGYTF
-	TRBJ2-2	TRBV11-1	15	-	TGTGCCTGCAGCCTAAGCCCACAGGGAACCGGGGGGCTGTTTTTT	CACSLSPQGTGGLFF
-	TRBJ2-1	TRBV6-5	17	-	TGTGCCAGCAGTTACTCTCCGGTACTCGCCCCGAGCGGCCTGCAGCTCTTC	CASSYSPVLAPSGLQLF
TRBD2	TRBJ2-3	TRBV20-1	15	-	TGCAGTACTAGGGGAGCGGGGGGGCCATCAGATACGCAGTACTTT	CSTRGAGGPSDTQYF
TRBD1	TRBJ1-6	TRBV6-2/TRBV6-3	15	-	TGTGGCAGCAGGACCGGGACAGGAACAAATTCGCCCCTCCACTTT	CGSRTGTGTNSPLHF
TRBD2	TRBJ2-7	TRBV5-1	14	few	TGCGCCAGCAGCTTGGGTAGCGGGGGAACCGAGCAGTACTTC	CASSLGSGGTEQYF
-	TRBJ2-3	TRBV6-5	14	-	TGTGTCAGCAGTTACGGGGCTGGCACAGATACGCTGTATTTT	CVSSYGAGTDTLYF
-	TRBJ2-3	TRBV6-2/TRBV6-3	14	many	TGTGCCAGCAGTTTACAGGGAACCACAGATACGCAGTATTTT	CASSLQGTTDTQYF
-	TRBJ2-7	TRBV4-1	15	many	TGCGCCAGCAGCCAAGACCGCTGGTCCTCCTACGAGCAGTACTTC	CASSQDRWSSYEQYF
TRBD2	TRBJ2-7	TRBV7-8	15	-	TGTGCCAGCAGCTCACGTAGACTAGCGGCCTGCGAGCAGTACTTC	CASSSRRLAACEQYF
-	TRBJ2-5	TRBV11-2	15	once	TGTGCCAGCAGCTTAGATTGGCTACAAAGGGGGATCCAGTGCTTC	CASSLDWLQRGIQCF
-	TRBJ2-7	TRBV4-1	16	-	TGCGCCAGCAGTCGGGCCGGGACCGCATACTCCTACGAGCAGTACTTC	CASSRAGTAYSYEQYF
-	TRBJ2-1	TRBV11-2	16	few	TGTGCCAGCAGCTTTGTGGGGACGGGAAGGAGCAATGAGCAGTTCTTC	CASSFVGTGRSNEQFF
-	TRBJ1-5	TRBV11-2	13	-	TGTGCCAGCAGCTTAGGAGATAATGAGCTCCAGCATTTT	CASSLGDNELQHF
TRBD2	TRBJ2-7	TRBV29-1	14	many	TGCAGCGCTTCCCTCGGGAGGGCGACCTACGAGCAGTACTTC	CSASLGRATYEQYF
-	TRBJ2-1	TRBV6-5	17	many	TGTGCCAGCAGTTACTCTCCGGTACCCGCCCCGAGCGGCCTGCAGTTCTTC	CASSYSPVPAPSGLQFF
-	TRBJ2-7	TRBV11-2	12	-	TGTGCCTGCAGCTTAGACGTGCGAGTGCAGTACTTC	CACSLDVRVQYF
TRBD2	TRBJ2-7	TRBV14	15	-	TGTGCCAGCAGCCATCAACGGGGGGGCTCCTACGAGCACTACTTC	CASSHQRGGSYEHYF
-	TRBJ1-3	TRBV20-1	14	many	TGCAGTGCTAGTGATCCGAGCTCTGGAAACACCATATATTTT	CSASDPSSGNTIYF
-	TRBJ1-1	TRBV6-5	14	-	TGTGCCAGCCGTATGGTGGGGGGGAGCACTGAAGCTTTCTTT	CASRMVGGSTEAFF
-	TRBJ2-5	TRBV6-5	14	-	TGTGCCAGCAGTTACTCGACAGACCCCGAGACCCAGTACTTC	CASSYSTDPETQYF
TRBD2	TRBJ2-1	TRBV12-3/TRBV12-4	15	many	TGTGCCAGCAGCTACCGGACTAGCGGGGAGAATGAGCAGTTCTTC	CASSYRTSGENEQFF
TRBD1	TRBJ2-3	TRBV4-1	14	-	TGCGCCAGCAATCCCAGGGGGCAGGGAAATACGCAGTATTTT	CASNPRGQGNTQYF
-	TRBJ1-2	TRBV7-2	13	-	TGTGCCAGCACCCCAGGGGAAAAGTTGGGCTACACCTTC	CASTPGEKLGYTF
TRBD2	TRBJ2-3	TRBV20-1	17	-	TGCAGTGCTCACTCCCCCGTGACTAGCGGGAACACAGATACGGAGTATTTT	CSAHSPVTSGNTDTEYF
TRBD1	TRBJ2-2	TRBV11-3	15	-	TGTGGCAGCAGCCCGGGACAGGGGAACACCGGGGAGCTGTTTTTT	CGSSPGQGNTGELFF
-	TRBJ1-6	TRBV11-2	16	once	TGTGCCAGCAGCTTAGACTCGGCAACCTATAATTCATCCCTCCACTTT	CASSLDSATYNSSLHF
-	TRBJ2-7	TRBV6-6	15	many	TGTGCCAGCAGTCAATACCGGGACGCAACCTACGAGCAGTACTTC	CASSQYRDATYEQYF
TRBD2	TRBJ2-1	TRBV20-1	15	once	TGCAGTGCTAACCCGACTAGCGGGGGGCTGAATGAGCAATCCTTC	CSANPTSGGLNEQSF
TRBD1	TRBJ1-5	TRBV6-1	16	-	TGTGCCAGCAGTGAAATCGTAGGGGGCGGTGGTCAGCCCCAGCATTTT	CASSEIVGGGGQPQHF
-	TRBJ2-1	TRBV29-1	13	-	TGCAGCGTTAGCCGGACTGTTAACAATGAGCAGTTCTTC	CSVSRTVNNEQFF
-	TRBJ1-6	TRBV11-2	14	-	TGTGCCAGCAGCTTCTCAGACATGGGTTCACCCCTCCACTTT	CASSFSDMGSPLHF
-	TRBJ1-3	TRBV7-2	12	few	TGTGCCAGCAGCGCGACCGGAAACACCATATATTTT	CASSATGNTIYF
TRBD1	TRBJ2-5	TRBV28	15	-	TGTGCCAGCAGCTCGGGACAGGGATTTGGAGAGACCCAGTACTTC	CASSSGQGFGETQYF
TRBD1	TRBJ2-7	TRBV20-1	15	many	TGCAGTGCTAGAGATCCAGGACAGGGACCCTACGAGCAGTACTTC	CSARDPGQGPYEQYF
TRBD2	TRBJ2-2	TRBV29-1	15	few	TGCGGCGTCAGGCTAGCGGGAGGGCGAACCGGGGAGCTGTTTTTT	CGVRLAGGRTGELFF
TRBD2	TRBJ2-5	TRBV19	15	-	TGTGCCAGTAGTGTATCCTTAGCGGGCCAAGAGACCCAGTACTTC	CASSVSLAGQETQYF
-	TRBJ2-7	TRBV20-1	12	-	TGCAGTACTAGTGCGACACATTACGAGCAGTACTTC	CSTSATHYEQYF